Here is one TCR beta chain with its context. The target antigen is unknown. This sample is part of a study of cytomegalovirus exposure and HLA in healthy donors. CDR3 length equals 16 residues. The germline gives CDR1 SGHRS, CDR2 YFSETQ. The V end lost 0 bases, the J end lost 5 bases, and 14 bases lay between the germline ends. Study results and caveats: The study put under 200 TCR beta chains on its list as cytomegalovirus-associated.

Researchers ran the PCR with 60 Vbeta and 13 Jbeta primers. Clones were sequenced by immunoSEQ multiplex PCR, and TCRdb holds only the in-frame ones, with some missing. The sample records about 110,000 clones, approximately 80% being singletons. Specimen: PBMCs. The chain uses TRBV5-1 and TRBJ2-2, with a weak D call TRBD1 (6 bases). The TCR originated in a male donor in good health and CMV-seronegative. The CDR3 bases are TGCGCCAGCAGCTTGGTAGCAGGGGTCAGAACCGGGGAGCTGTTTTTT. It codes for CASSLVAGVRTGELFF.